A selection of T cell receptor beta chains follows, all from one sample in a study of blood T cell repertoires in COVID-19. TCRdb's copy holds only in-frame clones and misses some; the assay was immunoSEQ multiplex PCR. The sample holds about 210,000 clones, around 84% seen once. Material: peripheral blood. All receptors come from an elderly woman with COVID-19, enrolled during active disease. Each CDR3 is given with its conserved first and last residue. Each record gives: V gene, D gene, clone size, J gene, CDR3 DNA, CDR3 protein. D genes are given only for firm matches. Some rows have no size entry. The others give once, few or many, or a class for an expanded clone.

TRBV24-1	TRBD1	NA	TRBJ1-5	TGTGCCACCAGTGGGACAGGGAAAGGCAATCAGCCCCAGCATTTT	CATSGTGKGNQPQHF
TRBV5-1	TRBD1	once	TRBJ1-2	TGCGCCAGCAGCTTTGACAGGGGGCCTGGCTACACCTTC	CASSFDRGPGYTF
TRBV2	TRBD1	once	TRBJ1-3	TGTGCCAGCAGCGGGACAGGGGGCCGTGTTAGCTCTGGAAACACCATATATTTT	CASSGTGGRVSSGNTIYF
TRBV28	TRBD1	NA	TRBJ1-2	TGTGCCAGCACCAGGGGGGCCCCAGGGGGTTCTCGCTATGGCTACACCTTC	CASTRGAPGGSRYGYTF
TRBV3-1/TRBV3-2	NA	NA	TRBJ1-1	TGTGCCAGCAGCCCTCGGACAGCGAACACTGAAGCTTTCTTT	CASSPRTANTEAFF
TRBV5-1	NA	NA	TRBJ1-5	TGCGCCAGCAGCGTGGACAGTCTCAATCAGCCCCAGCATTTT	CASSVDSLNQPQHF
TRBV7-2	TRBD2	NA	TRBJ2-2	TGTGCCAGCAGCCTCGAGCGGGGGCCGAACACCGGGGAGCTGTTTTTT	CASSLERGPNTGELFF
TRBV7-3	NA	NA	TRBJ1-2	TGTGCCAGCAGCTTTCAACAGGAAGAGGGCTACACCTTC	CASSFQQEEGYTF
TRBV5-1	NA	NA	TRBJ1-3	TGCGCCAGCAGCTTAGCGGGGGGCGCAGGAAACACCATATATTTT	CASSLAGGAGNTIYF
TRBV4-1	NA	NA	TRBJ2-1	TGCGCCAGCAGCCAAGAGATTCGGTCGGATGAGCAGTTCTTC	CASSQEIRSDEQFF
TRBV10-3	TRBD1	NA	TRBJ1-1	TGTGCCATCAGCCTAGGGGGCCCGAACACTGAAGCTTTCTTT	CAISLGGPNTEAFF
TRBV5-4	TRBD2	NA	TRBJ2-3	TGTGCCAGCAATCTCCTACTAGCGGGGGGAGCAGATACGCAGTATTTT	CASNLLLAGGADTQYF